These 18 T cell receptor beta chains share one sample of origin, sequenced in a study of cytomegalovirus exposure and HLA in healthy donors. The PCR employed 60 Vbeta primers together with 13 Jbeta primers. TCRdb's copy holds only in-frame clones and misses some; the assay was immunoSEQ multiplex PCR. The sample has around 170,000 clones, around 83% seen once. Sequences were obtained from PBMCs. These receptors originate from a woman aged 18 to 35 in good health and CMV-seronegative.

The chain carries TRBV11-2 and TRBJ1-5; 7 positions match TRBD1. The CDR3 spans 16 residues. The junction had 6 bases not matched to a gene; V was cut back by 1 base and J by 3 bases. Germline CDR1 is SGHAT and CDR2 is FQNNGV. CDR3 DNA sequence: TGTGCCAGCAGCTTAGGGGCAGGGGGAACCAATCAGCCCCAGCATTTT. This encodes CASSLGAGGTNQPQHF.

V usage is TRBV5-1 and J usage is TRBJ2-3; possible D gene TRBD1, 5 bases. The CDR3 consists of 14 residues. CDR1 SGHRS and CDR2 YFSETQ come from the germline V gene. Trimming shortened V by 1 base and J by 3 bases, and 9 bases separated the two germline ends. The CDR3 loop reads CASSLTRVTDTQYF. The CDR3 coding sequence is TGCGCCAGCAGCTTGACCAGGGTTACAGATACGCAGTATTTT. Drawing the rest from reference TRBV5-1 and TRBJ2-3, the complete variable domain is KAGVTQTPRYLIKTRGQQVTLSCSPISGHRSVSWYQQTPGQGLQFLFEYFSETQRNKGNFPGRFSGRQFSNSRSEMNVSTLELGDSALYLCASSLTRVTDTQYFGPGTRLTVL.

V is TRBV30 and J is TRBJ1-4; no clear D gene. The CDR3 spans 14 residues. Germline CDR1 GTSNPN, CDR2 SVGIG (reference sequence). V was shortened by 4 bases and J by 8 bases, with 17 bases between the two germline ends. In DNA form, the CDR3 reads TGTGCCTGGAATGTAGCGGAGGGCGCGGAAAAACTGTTTTTT. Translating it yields CAWNVAEGAEKLFF.

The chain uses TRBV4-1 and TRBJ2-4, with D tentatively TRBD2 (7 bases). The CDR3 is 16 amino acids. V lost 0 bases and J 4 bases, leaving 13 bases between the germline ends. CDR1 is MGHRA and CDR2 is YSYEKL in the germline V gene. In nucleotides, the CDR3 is TGCGCCAGCAGCCAAGATAAGGGGAGGGGGAAAAACATTCAGTACTTC. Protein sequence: CASSQDKGRGKNIQYF.

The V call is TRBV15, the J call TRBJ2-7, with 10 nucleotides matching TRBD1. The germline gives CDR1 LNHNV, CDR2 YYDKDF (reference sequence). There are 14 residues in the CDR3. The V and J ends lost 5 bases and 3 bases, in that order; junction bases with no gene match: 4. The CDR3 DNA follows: TGTGCCACCAGCCCGGACAGGGGGTACTACGAGCAGTACTTC. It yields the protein CATSPDRGYYEQYF.

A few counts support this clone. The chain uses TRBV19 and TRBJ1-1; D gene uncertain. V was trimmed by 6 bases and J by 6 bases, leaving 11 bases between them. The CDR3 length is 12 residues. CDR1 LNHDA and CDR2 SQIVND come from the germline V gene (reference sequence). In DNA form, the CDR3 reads TGTGCCAGTAGGCTACTCCCTGCTGAAGCTTTCTTT. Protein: CASRLLPAEAFF. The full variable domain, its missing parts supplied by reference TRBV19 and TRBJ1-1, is DGGITQSPKYLFRKEGQNVTLSCEQNLNHDAMYWYRQDPGQGLRLIYYSQIVNDFQKGDIAEGYSVSREKKESFPLTVTSAQKNPTAFYLCASRLLPAEAFFGQGTRLTVV.

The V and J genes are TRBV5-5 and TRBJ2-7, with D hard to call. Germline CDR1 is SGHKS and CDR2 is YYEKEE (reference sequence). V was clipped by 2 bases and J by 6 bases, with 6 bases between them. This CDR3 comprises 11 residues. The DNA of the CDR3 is TGTGCCAGCAGCTTAATCTTCGAGCAGTACTTC. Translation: CASSLIFEQYF.

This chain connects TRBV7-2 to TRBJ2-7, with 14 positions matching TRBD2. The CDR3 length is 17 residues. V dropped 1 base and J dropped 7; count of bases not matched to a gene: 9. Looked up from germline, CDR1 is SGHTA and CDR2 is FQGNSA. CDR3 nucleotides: TGTGCCAGCAGCTTAGACTGGGGACTAGCGGGGGCAGGAGAGCAGTACTTC. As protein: CASSLDWGLAGAGEQYF.

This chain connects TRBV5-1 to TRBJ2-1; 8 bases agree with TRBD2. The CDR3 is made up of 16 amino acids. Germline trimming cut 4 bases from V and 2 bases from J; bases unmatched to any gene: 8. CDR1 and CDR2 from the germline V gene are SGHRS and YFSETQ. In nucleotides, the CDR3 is TGCGCCAGCAGCCCGCGGGGGGCCCCCCCCTACAATGAGCAGTTCTTC. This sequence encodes CASSPRGAPPYNEQFF.

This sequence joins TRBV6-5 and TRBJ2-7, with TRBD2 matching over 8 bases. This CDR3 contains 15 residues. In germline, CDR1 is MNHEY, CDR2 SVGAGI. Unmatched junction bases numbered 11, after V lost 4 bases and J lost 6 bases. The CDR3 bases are TGTGCCAGCAGTTTCACTAGCGGCTTTGGGGGCGAGCAGTACTTC. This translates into CASSFTSGFGGEQYF.

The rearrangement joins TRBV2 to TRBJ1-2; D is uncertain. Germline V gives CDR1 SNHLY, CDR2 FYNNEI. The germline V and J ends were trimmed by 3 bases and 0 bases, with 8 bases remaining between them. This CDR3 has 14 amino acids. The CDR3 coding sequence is TGTGCCAGCAGTGAGTGGGCCGCTAACTATGGCTACACCTTC. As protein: CASSEWAANYGYTF. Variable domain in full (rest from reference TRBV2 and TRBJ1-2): EPEVTQTPSHQVTQMGQEVILRCVPISNHLYFYWYRQILGQKVEFLVSFYNNEISEKSEIFDDQFSVERPDGSNFTLKIRSTKLEDSAMYFCASSEWAANYGYTFGSGTRLTVV.

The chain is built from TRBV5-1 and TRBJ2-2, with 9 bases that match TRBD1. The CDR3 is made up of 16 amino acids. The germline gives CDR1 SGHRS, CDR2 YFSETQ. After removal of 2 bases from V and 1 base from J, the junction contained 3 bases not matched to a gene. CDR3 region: CASSFQGQGNTGELFF. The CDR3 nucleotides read TGCGCCAGCAGCTTTCAGGGACAGGGGAACACCGGGGAGCTGTTTTTT.

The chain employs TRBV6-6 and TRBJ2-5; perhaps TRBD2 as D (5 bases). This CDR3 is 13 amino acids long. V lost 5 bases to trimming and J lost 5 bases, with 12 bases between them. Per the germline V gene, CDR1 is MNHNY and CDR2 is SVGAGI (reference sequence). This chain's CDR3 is CASSPPGLETQYF. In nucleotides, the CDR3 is TGTGCCAGCAGTCCCCCGGGGTTGGAGACCCAGTACTTC.

CDR3 nucleotides: TGTGCCAGCGGGACAACAGGGATGAACACTGAAGCTTTCTTT. This translates into CASGTTGMNTEAFF. The chain recombines TRBV27 with TRBJ1-1, with a weak D call TRBD1 (6 bases). Germline V gene sequence: CDR1 MNHEY, CDR2 SMNVEV (reference sequence). This CDR3 contains 14 residues. The V end was cut by 8 bases, the J end by 0 bases, with 13 bases between.

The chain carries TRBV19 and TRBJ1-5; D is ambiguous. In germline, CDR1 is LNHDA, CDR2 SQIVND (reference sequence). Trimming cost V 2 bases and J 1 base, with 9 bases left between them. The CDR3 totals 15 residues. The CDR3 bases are TGTGCCAGTAGTATATCAGGTTTCAGCAATCAGCCCCAGCATTTT. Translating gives CASSISGFSNQPQHF.

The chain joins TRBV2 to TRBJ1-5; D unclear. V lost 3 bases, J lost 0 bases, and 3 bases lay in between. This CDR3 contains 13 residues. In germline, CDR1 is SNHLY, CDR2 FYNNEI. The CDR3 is CASSDRSNQPQHF. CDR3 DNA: TGTGCCAGCAGTGATCGTAGCAATCAGCCCCAGCATTTT.

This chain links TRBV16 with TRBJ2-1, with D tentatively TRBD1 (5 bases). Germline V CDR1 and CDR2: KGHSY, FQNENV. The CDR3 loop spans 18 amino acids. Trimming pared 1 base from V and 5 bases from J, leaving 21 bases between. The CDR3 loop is CASSQFNGHPLSDNEQFF. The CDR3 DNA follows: TGTGCCAGCAGCCAATTTAACGGACACCCGCTCTCAGACAATGAGCAGTTCTTC.

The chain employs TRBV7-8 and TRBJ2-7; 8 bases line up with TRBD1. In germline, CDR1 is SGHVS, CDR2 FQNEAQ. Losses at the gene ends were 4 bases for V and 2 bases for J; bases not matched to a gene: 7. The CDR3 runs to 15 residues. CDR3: CASSWTDREAYEQYF. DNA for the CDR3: TGTGCCAGCAGCTGGACGGACAGGGAAGCCTACGAGCAGTACTTC. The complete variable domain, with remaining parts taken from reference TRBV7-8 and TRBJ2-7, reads GAGVSQSPRYKVAKRGQDVALRCDPISGHVSLFWYQQALGQGPEFLTYFQNEAQLDKSGLPSDRFFAERPEGSVSTLKIQRTQQEDSAVYLCASSWTDREAYEQYFGPGTRLTVT.